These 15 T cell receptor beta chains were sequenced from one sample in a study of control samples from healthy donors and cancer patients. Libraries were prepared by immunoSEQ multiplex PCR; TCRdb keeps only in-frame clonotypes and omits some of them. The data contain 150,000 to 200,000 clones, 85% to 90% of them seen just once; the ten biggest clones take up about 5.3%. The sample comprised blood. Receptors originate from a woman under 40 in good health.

The CDR3 DNA reads as TGTGCCAGTAGTACAGGGGGCGGTGAAAAACTGTTTTTT. Translated, it gives CASSTGGGEKLFF. V and J are TRBV19 and TRBJ1-4; 8 nucleotides match TRBD1. CDR3 size: 13 residues. Trimming removed 4 bases from V and 7 bases from J; junction bases left unmatched: 2. Germline V gene data show CDR1 as LNHDA and CDR2 as SQIVND (reference sequence).

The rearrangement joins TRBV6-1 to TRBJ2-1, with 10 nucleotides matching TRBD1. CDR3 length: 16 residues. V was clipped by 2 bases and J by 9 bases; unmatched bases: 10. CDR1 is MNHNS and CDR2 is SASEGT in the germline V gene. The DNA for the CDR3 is TGTGCCAGCAGTGAACTTCCGGGACAGGGGAGTGGTGAGCAGTTCTTC. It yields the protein CASSELPGQGSGEQFF.

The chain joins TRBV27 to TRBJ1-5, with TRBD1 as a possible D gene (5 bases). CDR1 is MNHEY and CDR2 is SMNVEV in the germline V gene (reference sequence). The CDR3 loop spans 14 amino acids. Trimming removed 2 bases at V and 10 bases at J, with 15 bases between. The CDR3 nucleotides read TGTGCCAGCAGTTTAGGGTCTGGGACGGGCCCCCAGCATTTT. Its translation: CASSLGSGTGPQHF.

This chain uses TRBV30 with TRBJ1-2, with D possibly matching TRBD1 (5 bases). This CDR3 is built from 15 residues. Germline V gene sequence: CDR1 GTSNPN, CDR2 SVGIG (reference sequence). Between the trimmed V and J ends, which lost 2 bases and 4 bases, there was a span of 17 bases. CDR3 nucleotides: TGTGCCTGGAGTCCCCCATGGGGGGAACCCTATGGCTACACCTTC. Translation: CAWSPPWGEPYGYTF.

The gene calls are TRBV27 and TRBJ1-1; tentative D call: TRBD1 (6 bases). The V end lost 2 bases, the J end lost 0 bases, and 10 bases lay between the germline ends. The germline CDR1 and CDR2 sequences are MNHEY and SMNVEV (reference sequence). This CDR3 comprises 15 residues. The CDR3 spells CASSLRGLVNTEAFF. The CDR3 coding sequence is TGTGCCAGCAGTTTACGGGGGCTGGTGAACACTGAAGCTTTCTTT.

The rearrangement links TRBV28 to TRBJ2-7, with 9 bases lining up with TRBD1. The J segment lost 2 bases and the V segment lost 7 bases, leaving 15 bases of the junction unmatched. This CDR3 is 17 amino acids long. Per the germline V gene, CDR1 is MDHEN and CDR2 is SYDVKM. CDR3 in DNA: TGTGCCAGCACCTCAAGGGACAGGGACCCAGAAGCCTACGAGCAGTACTTC. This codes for CASTSRDRDPEAYEQYF.

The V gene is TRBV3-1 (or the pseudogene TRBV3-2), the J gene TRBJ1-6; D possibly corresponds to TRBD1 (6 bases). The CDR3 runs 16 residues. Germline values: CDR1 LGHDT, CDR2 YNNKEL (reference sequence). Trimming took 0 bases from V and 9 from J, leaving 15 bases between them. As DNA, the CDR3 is TGTGCCAGCAGCCAAGATTCGGACAGTAGGATTTCACCCCTCCACTTT. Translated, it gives CASSQDSDSRISPLHF.

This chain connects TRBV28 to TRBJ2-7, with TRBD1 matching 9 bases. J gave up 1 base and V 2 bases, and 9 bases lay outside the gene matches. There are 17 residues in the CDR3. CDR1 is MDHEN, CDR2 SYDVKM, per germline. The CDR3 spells CASSLMLDRGSSYEQYF. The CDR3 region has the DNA TGTGCCAGCAGTTTAATGTTGGACAGGGGAAGTTCCTACGAGCAGTACTTC. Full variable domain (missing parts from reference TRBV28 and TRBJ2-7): DVKVTQSSRYLVKRTGEKVFLECVQDMDHENMFWYRQDPGLGLRLIYFSYDVKMKEKGDIPEGYSVSREKKERFSLILESASTNQTSMYLCASSLMLDRGSSYEQYFGPGTRLTVT.

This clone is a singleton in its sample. The CDR3 DNA is TGTGCCAGCAGTCAAATGGGGGAAGAGCAGTTCTTC. Protein sequence: CASSQMGEEQFF. The V gene is TRBV28, the J gene TRBJ2-1; D could derive from TRBD1 or TRBD2 (5 bases each). The V and J ends lost 5 bases and 10 bases respectively, with 12 bases between them. The CDR3 is 12 residues long. Germline loops: CDR1 MDHEN, CDR2 SYDVKM.

CDR3 sequence reads: CASRGAETQYF. CDR3 bases: TGTGCCAGCAGAGGGGCAGAGACCCAGTACTTC. The chain is built from TRBV12-3 or TRBV12-4 and TRBJ2-5; the D gene is possibly TRBD1 (5 bases). The ends were cut back, 6 bases at V and 4 bases at J, with 6 bases in the middle. The CDR3 runs to 11 residues.

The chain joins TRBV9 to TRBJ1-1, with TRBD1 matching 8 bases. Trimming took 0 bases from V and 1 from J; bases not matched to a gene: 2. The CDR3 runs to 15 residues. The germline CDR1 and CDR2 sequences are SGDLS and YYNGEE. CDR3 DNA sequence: TGTGCCAGCAGCGTAGTAGGACAGGGGAACACTGAAGCTTTCTTT. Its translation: CASSVVGQGNTEAFF.

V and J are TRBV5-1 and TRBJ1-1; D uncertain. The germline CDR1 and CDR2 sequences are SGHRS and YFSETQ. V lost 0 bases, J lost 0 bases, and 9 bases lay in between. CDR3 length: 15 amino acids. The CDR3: CASSLVRRMNTEAFF. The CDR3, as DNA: TGCGCCAGCAGCTTGGTACGGCGTATGAACACTGAAGCTTTCTTT.

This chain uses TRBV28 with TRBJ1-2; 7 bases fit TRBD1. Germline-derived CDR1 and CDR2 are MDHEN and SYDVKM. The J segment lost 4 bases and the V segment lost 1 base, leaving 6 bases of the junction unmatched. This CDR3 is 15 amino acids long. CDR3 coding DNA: TGTGCCAGCAGTTTATACAGGGGCGGGATCTATGGCTACACCTTC. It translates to CASSLYRGGIYGYTF.

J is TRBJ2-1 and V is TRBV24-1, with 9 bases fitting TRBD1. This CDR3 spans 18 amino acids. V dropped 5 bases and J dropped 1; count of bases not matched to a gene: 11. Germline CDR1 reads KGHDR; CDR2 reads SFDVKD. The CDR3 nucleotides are TGTGCCACCAGTGGGGGAACAGGGGGCGGTTTGTCCTACAATGAGCAGTTCTTC. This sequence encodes CATSGGTGGGLSYNEQFF.

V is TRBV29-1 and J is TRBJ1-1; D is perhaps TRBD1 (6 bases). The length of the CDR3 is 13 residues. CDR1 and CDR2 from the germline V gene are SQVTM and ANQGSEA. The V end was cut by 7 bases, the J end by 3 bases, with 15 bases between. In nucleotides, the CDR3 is TGCAGCGGGGGCGACAGGCGTGACACTGAAGCTTTCTTT. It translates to CSGGDRRDTEAFF.